This T cell receptor (beta chain) was captured in a study of blood T cells in healthy people across ages. Study-wide results and caveats: The study regarded diversity estimates from one million T cells as underestimates.

Remarks on this clonotype: The target antigen is unknown.

The authors ran a second PCR of 7 to 11 cycles using a sample-barcoded 5' primer and a J-beta primer mix. Each TCR beta cDNA got a 12-nucleotide random molecular identifier. There were at least 3 million CDR3-containing paired-end reads obtained from each sample. TCRdb passed the 5' RACE reads through MiXCR, listing each CDR3 protein once. The profile covers approximately 780,000 distinct CDR3 sequences, with around 24% appearing a single time and approximately 2.9% taken by the ten largest. The same sample was also used in a study of T cells of mothers and their children. That paper states: Each mother gave over 9.5 million TCR beta CDR3 reads; each child, a few million.

Sample: blood. The clonotype originates from a boy between 10 and 17 years old in good health.

The CDR3 sequence: CATTIYNEQFF. In nucleotides, the CDR3 is TGTGCCACCACGATTTACAATGAGCAGTTCTTC. This chain uses TRBV10-3 with TRBJ2-1, with no clear D. Trimming shortened V by 10 bases and J by 4 bases, and 8 bases separated the two germline ends. The CDR3 is made up of 11 amino acids. From germline, CDR1 is ENHRY and CDR2 SYGVKD.